The T cell receptor beta chain described here comes from a study of blood T cell repertoires in COVID-19. Study as a whole: From T cells, B-cell-depleted T cells, or PBMCs came the material, which was cDNA or gDNA.

CDR1 and CDR2 from the germline V gene are SGHTA and FQGTGA. Trimming removed 4 bases from V and 4 bases from J, with 10 bases in between. CDR3 size: 13 residues. Original analysis: Amplification from reference gene primers served as the basis for estimated nucleated cell counts. This table comes from immunoSEQ multiplex PCR, and its TCRdb copy is limited to in-frame clones, with some not included. V and J calls and clone size come straight from that table; D and trimming were deduced from the DNA. The sample shows 250,000 or so clones, roughly 89% of them seen only once. Sequencing was done on a sample of peripheral blood. The clonotype originates from a middle-aged woman who had recovered from COVID-19. The chain couples TRBV7-3 to TRBJ2-5, with D hard to call. CDR3 in DNA: TGTGCCAGCAGCTCCTCAGGTGGAGAGACCCAGTACTTC. Protein product: CASSSSGGETQYF. The full variable domain, with the rest looked up from reference TRBV7-3 and TRBJ2-5, is GAGVSQTPSNKVTEKGKYVELRCDPISGHTALYWYRQSLGQGPEFLIYFQGTGAADDSGLPNDRFFAVRPEGSVSTLKIQRTERGDSAVYLCASSSSGGETQYFGPGTRLLVL.